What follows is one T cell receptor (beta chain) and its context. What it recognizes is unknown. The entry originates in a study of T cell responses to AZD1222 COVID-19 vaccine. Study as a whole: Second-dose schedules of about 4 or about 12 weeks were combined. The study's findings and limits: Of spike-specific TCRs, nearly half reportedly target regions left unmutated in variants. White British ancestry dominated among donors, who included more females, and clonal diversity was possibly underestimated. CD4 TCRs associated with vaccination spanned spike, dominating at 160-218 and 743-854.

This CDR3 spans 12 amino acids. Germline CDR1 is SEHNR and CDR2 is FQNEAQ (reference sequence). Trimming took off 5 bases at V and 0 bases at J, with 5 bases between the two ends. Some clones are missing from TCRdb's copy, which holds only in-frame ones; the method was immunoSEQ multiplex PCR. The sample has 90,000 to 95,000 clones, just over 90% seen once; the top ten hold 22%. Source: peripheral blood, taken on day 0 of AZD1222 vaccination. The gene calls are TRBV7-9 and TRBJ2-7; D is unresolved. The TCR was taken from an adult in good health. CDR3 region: CASSPTSYEQYF. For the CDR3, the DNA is TGTGCCAGCAGCCCGACCTCCTACGAGCAGTACTTC. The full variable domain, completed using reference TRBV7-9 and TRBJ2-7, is DTGVSQNPRHKITKRGQNVTFRCDPISEHNRLYWYRQTLGQGPEFLTYFQNEAQLEKSRLLSDRFSAERPKGSFSTLEIQRTEQGDSAMYLCASSPTSYEQYFGPGTRLTVT.